The clone carrying this T cell receptor (beta chain) came up once. The sample is drawn from a study of blood T cell repertoires in COVID-19. CDR3 length equals 16 residues. The J segment lost 4 bases and the V segment lost 4 bases, leaving 9 bases of the junction unmatched. Germline values: CDR1 GTSNPN, CDR2 SVGIG (reference sequence). Clones were sequenced by immunoSEQ multiplex PCR, and TCRdb holds only the in-frame ones, with some missing. The top ten clones hold over 8% of a sample with 310,000 or so clones, approximately 90% of them seen once. In assigning cohorts, the study relied on participant-reported clinical history.

Sequences were obtained from PBMCs or T cells enriched from blood (not recorded which). The clonotype originates from a middle-aged woman who had recovered from COVID-19. The chain has TRBV30 and TRBJ2-5; 13 nucleotides match TRBD2. The DNA of the CDR3 is TGTGCCTGGAACTTGGGACTAGCGGGGCGAGGAGAGACCCAGTACTTC. Protein sequence: CAWNLGLAGRGETQYF.